This T cell receptor beta chain was recovered during a study of cytomegalovirus exposure and HLA in healthy donors. This CDR3 has 13 residues. Germline CDR1 and CDR2: LNHDA and SQIVND (reference sequence). J was trimmed by 2 bases and V by 8 bases; bases with no gene match: 4. The PCR made use of 60 Vbeta and 13 Jbeta primers. Only in-frame clones appear in the TCRdb table, and some are missing; sequencing was by immunoSEQ multiplex PCR. This sample carries around 190,000 clones, 70% to 75% of them seen once, and the ten largest clones take about 4.6%. This TCR was sampled from a man aged 25-40 years in good health and CMV-seropositive. This chain uses TRBV19 with TRBJ2-5; 8 bases agree with TRBD2. The sample comprised PBMCs. The CDR3 is CASGSGGQETQYF. The CDR3 nucleotides are TGTGCCAGTGGCAGCGGGGGTCAAGAGACCCAGTACTTC.